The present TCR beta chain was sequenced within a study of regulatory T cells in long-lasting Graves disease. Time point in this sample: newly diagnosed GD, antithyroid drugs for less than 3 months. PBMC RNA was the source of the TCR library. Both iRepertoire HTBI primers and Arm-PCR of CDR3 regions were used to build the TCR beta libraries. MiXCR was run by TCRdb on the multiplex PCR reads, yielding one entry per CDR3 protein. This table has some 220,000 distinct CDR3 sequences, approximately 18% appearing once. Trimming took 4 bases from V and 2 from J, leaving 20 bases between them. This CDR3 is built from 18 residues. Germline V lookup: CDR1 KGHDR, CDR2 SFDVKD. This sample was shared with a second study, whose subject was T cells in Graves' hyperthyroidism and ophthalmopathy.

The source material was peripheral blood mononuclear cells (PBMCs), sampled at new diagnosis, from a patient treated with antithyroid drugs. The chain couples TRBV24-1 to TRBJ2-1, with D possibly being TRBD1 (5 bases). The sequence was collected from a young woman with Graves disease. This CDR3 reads CATSDYDLGAGTYNEQFF. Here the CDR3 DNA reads TGTGCCACCAGTGACTATGACTTGGGCGCAGGGACCTACAATGAGCAGTTCTTC.